Presented here are 4 T cell receptor beta chains from one specimen sequenced in a study of T cell responses to AZD1222 COVID-19 vaccine (dated by TCRdb to the early 2020s). According to the study, the label for this sample's time point signals: baseline before first vaccination. The library was built by means of the immunoSEQ multiplex PCR assay. TCRdb took over this immuneACCESS table, retaining in-frame rearrangements with V and J assigned. Such tables are incomplete; in checked studies, under half of the missing clones stem from an unresolved V gene, and the remainder is unexplained. Counted in this sample were over 100,000 clones; about 90% of them appeared once. More than 8% of the sample rests with the top ten. The specimen comprised peripheral blood, sampled on day 0 of AZD1222 vaccination. The receptors were sampled from an adult in good health.

The rearrangement uses TRBV28 and TRBJ2-3; 10 bases are a match to TRBD1. V shed 7 bases, J shed 3 bases, and the junction held 7 bases outside the gene matches. The germline V gene encodes CDR1 MDHEN and CDR2 SYDVKM. This CDR3 is built from 15 residues. Here the CDR3 reads CASTPPGQGTDTQYF. The CDR3, as DNA: TGTGCCAGCACCCCTCCGGGACAGGGGACAGATACGCAGTATTTT.

The rearrangement joins TRBV27 to TRBJ1-5; D possibly corresponds to TRBD1 (5 bases). The CDR3 loop spans 16 amino acids. Germline V lookup: CDR1 MNHEY, CDR2 SMNVEV (reference sequence). Trimming removed 1 base at V and 1 base at J, with 11 bases between. The CDR3 here is CASSLFRPGSNQPQHF. The CDR3 DNA reads as TGTGCCAGCAGTTTATTCCGCCCAGGGAGCAATCAGCCCCAGCATTTT.

The V gene is TRBV2, the J gene TRBJ2-1, with TRBD2 matching 8 bases. Per the germline V gene, CDR1 is SNHLY and CDR2 is FYNNEI. The CDR3 has 14 residues. The trim removed 8 bases at V and 7 bases at J, leaving 10 bases unmatched. CDR3 nucleotide sequence: TGTGCCAGCCCTCCGGGGACGGGGGGGAATGAGCAGTTCTTC. Its translation: CASPPGTGGNEQFF.

This clone was seen more than once but under ten times. The V and J genes are TRBV20-1 and TRBJ2-7; no definite D call. Germline values: CDR1 DFQATT, CDR2 SNEGSKA (reference sequence). This CDR3 region has 11 residues. V lost 3 bases, J lost 2 bases, and 5 bases lay in between. The CDR3 DNA is TGCAGTGCTAGTGGGGCCTACGAGCAGTACTTC. Its translation is CSASGAYEQYF.